This T cell receptor (beta chain) was found in a study of blood T cell repertoires in COVID-19. Study overall: Collection of acute and convalescent COVID-19 samples took place in the United States, Italy and Spain.

Under the authors' procedure: The authors estimated nucleated cell counts from reference gene primer amplification. Clones were sequenced by immunoSEQ multiplex PCR, and TCRdb holds only the in-frame ones, with some missing. V and J calls and clone size are given by that table; D and trimming were obtained from the DNA. The data hold 250,000 to 300,000 clones, with around 89% observed a single time. Germline CDR1 reads LNHDA; CDR2 reads SQIVND (reference sequence). Germline trimming cut 1 base from V and 4 bases from J; bases unmatched to any gene: 15. The CDR3 covers 18 residues. V is TRBV19 and J is TRBJ1-2; 7 bases align to TRBD1. This receptor was identified in a woman in her 40s with acute or convalescent COVID-19. The sample was peripheral blood. For the CDR3, the DNA is TGTGCCAGTAGTATAGGGACAGGCCACCGAAATCTATTCTATGGCTACACCTTC. It translates to CASSIGTGHRNLFYGYTF.